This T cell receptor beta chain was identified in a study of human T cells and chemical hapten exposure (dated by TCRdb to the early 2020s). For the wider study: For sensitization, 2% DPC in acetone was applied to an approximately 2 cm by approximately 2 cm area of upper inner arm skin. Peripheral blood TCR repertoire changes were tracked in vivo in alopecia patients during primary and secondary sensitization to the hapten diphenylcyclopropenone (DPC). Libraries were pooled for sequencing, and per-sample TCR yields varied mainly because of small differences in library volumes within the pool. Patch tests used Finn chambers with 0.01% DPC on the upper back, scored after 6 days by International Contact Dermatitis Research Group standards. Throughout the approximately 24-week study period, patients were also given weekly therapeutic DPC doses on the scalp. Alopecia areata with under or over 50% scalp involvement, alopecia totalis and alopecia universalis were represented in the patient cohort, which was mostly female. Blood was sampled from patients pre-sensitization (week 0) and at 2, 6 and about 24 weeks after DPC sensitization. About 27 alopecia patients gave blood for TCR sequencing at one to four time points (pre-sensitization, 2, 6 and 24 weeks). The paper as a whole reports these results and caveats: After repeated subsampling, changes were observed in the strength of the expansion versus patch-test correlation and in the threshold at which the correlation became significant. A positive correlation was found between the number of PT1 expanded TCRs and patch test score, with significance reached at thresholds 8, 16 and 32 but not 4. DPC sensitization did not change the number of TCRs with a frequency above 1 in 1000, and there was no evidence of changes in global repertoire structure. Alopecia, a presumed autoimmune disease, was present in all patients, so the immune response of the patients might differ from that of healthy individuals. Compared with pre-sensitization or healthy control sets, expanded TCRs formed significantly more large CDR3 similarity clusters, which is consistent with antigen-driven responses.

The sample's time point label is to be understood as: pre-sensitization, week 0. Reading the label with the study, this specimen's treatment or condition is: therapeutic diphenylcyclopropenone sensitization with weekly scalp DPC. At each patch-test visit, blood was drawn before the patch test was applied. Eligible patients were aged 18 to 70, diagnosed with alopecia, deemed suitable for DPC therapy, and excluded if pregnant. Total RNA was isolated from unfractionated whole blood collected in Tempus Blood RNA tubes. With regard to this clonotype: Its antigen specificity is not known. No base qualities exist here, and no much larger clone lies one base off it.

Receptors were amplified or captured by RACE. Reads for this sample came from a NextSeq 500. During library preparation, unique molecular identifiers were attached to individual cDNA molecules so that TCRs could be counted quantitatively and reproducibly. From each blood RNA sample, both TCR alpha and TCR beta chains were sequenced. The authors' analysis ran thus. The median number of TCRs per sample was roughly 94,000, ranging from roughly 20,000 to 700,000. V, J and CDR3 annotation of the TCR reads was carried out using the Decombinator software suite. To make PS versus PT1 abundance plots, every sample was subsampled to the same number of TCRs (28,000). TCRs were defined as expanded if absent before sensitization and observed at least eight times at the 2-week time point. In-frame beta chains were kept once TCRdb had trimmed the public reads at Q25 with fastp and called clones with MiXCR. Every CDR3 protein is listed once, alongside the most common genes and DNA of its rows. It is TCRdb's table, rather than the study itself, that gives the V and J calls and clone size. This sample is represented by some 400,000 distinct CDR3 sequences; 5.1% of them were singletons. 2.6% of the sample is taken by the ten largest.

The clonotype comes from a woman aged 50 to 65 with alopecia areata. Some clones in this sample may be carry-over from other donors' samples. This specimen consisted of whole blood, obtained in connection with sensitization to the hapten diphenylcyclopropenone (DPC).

The nucleotide sequence reads TGCGCCAGCAGCCGAGACAGGTTGGGGTACACTGAAGCTTTCTTT. The translation is CASSRDRLGYTEAFF. The rearrangement combines TRBV4-1 with TRBJ1-1, with a tentative D gene TRBD1 over 6 matching bases. The germline V gene encodes CDR1 MGHRA and CDR2 YSYEKL. V is clipped by 4 bases and J by 3 bases, and the sequence between their germline boundaries is 15 bases long. Reading from cysteine to phenylalanine, the CDR3 counts 15 amino acids. Left in the record is the CDR3 DNA by itself, 45 bases read in frame from the first base.